The present entry profiles one T cell receptor (beta chain) with its context. Construction of the TCR beta libraries employed iRepertoire HTBI primers in conjunction with Arm-PCR of CDR3 regions. TCRdb analysed the multiplex PCR reads with MiXCR anew, one entry per CDR3 protein. The sample holds roughly 610,000 distinct CDR3 sequences; roughly 15% are singletons and the top ten take around 12%. Time point specified: newly diagnosed GD, antithyroid drugs for less than 3 months. Scientists built the TCR library using RNA that was extracted from PBMCs. The data belong to a study of regulatory T cells in long-lasting Graves disease. Germline-derived CDR1 and CDR2 are SNHLY and FYNNEI. The CDR3 sequence is 15 residues long. Trimming pared 2 bases from V and 6 bases from J, leaving 17 bases between. These data also featured in a second study, about T cells in Graves' hyperthyroidism and ophthalmopathy.

V usage is TRBV2 and J usage is TRBJ2-7, with D tentatively TRBD2 (5 bases). This receptor was taken from a man between 18 and 35 years old with Graves disease. Sample: peripheral blood mononuclear cells (PBMCs), taken at new diagnosis, from a patient treated with antithyroid drugs. Here the CDR3 reads CASSETVVIGGEQYF. CDR3 DNA sequence: TGTGCCAGCAGTGAAACGGTGGTAATTGGAGGCGAGCAGTACTTC.